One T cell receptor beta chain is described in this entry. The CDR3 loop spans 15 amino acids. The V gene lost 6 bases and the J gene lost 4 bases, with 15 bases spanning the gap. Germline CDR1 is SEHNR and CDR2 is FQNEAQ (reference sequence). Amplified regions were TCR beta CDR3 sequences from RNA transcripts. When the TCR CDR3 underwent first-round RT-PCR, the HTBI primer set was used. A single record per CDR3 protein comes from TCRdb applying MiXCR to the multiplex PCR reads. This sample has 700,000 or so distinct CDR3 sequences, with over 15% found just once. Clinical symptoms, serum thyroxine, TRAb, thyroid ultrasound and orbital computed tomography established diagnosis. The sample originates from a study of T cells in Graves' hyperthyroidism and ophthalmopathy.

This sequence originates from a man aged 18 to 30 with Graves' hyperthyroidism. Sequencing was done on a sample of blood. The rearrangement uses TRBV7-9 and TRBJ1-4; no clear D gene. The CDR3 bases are TGTGCCAGCAGTATTCCTACAGACATTAATGAAAAACTGTTTTTT. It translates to CASSIPTDINEKLFF. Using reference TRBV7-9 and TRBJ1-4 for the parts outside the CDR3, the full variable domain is DTGVSQNPRHKITKRGQNVTFRCDPISEHNRLYWYRQTLGQGPEFLTYFQNEAQLEKSRLLSDRFSAERPKGSFSTLEIQRTEQGDSAMYLCASSIPTDINEKLFFGSGTQLSVL.